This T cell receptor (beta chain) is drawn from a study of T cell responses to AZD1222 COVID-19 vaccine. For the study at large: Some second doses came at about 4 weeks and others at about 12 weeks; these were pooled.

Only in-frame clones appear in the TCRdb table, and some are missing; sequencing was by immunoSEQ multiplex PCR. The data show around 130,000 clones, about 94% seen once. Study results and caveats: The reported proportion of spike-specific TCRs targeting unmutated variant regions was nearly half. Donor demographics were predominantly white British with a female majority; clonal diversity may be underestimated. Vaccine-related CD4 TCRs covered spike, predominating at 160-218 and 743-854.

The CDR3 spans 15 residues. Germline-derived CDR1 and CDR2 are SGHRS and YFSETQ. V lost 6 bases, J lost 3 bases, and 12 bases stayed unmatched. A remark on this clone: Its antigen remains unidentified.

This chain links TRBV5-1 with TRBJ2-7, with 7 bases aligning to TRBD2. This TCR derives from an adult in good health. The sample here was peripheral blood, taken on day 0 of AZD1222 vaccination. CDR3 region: CASMAYGRKDYEQYF. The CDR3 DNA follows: TGCGCCAGCATGGCTTACGGGAGGAAGGACTACGAGCAGTACTTC.